This T cell receptor beta chain was documented in a study of a mutant IDH1 vaccine in newly diagnosed glioma. Time point specified: baseline, week 1 (first vaccination visit). Specified treatment: pre-vaccination baseline after standard-of-care therapy. This clone was seen a few times. The assay was immunoSEQ multiplex PCR, and TCRdb's table has in-frame clones only and misses some. The data contain over 20,000 clones, roughly 90% of them singletons. This sequence was found in a man aged 25-45 years with glioma. The sequences come from PBMCs, collected from a glioma patient treated with radiotherapy, temozolomide or both.

This CDR3 reads CASTKAGGNTIYF. CDR3 in DNA: TGTGCCAGCACTAAGGCTGGCGGAAACACCATATATTTT. The chain has TRBV6-5 and TRBJ1-3; D remains ambiguous. Germline CDR1 and CDR2: MNHEY and SVGAGI. V was pared by 7 bases and J by 4 bases, with 11 bases between. This CDR3 comprises 13 residues.